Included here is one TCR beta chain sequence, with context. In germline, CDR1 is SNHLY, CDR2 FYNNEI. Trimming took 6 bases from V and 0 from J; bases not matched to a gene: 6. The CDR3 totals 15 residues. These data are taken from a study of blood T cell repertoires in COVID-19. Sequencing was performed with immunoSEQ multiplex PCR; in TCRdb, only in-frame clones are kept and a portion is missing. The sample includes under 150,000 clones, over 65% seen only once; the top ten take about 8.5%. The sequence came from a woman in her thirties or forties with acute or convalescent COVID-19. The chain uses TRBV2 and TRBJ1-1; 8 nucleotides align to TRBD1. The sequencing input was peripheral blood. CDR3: CASSRQGPMNTEAFF. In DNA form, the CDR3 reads TGTGCCAGCAGCCGACAGGGGCCCATGAACACTGAAGCTTTCTTT. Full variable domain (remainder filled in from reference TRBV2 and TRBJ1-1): EPEVTQTPSHQVTQMGQEVILRCVPISNHLYFYWYRQILGQKVEFLVSFYNNEISEKSEIFDDQFSVERPDGSNFTLKIRSTKLEDSAMYFCASSRQGPMNTEAFFGQGTRLTVV.